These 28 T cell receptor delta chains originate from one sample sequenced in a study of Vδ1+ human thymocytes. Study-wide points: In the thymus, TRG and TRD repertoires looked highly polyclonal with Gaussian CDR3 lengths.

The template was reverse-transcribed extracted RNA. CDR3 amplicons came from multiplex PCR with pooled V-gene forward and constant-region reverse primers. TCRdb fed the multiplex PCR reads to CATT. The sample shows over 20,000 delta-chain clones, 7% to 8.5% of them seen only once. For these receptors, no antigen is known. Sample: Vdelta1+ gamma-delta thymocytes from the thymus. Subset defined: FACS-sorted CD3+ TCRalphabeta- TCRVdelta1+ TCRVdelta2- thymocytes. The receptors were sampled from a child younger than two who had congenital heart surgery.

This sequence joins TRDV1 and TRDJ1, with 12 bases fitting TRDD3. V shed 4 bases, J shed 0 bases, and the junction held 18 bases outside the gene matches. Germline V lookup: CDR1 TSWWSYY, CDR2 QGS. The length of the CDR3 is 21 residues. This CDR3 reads CALGGYDKRSGGYADTDKLIF. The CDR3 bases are TGTGCTCTTGGGGGCTACGATAAACGGTCTGGGGGATACGCGGACACCGATAAACTCATCTTT.

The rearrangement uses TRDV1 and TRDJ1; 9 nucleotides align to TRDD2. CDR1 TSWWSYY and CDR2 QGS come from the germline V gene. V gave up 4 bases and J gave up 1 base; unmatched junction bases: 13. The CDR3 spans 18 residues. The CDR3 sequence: CALGALLPTATSTDKLIF. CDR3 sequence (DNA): TGTGCTCTTGGGGCACTCCTTCCTACCGCCACGAGCACCGATAAACTCATCTTT.

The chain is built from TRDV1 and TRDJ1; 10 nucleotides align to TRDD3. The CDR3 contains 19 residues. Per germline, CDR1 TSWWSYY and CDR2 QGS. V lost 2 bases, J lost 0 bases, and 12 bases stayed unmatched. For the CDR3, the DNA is TGTGCTCTTGGGGAAGGTACTACTGGGGGATTCCTGTACACCGATAAACTCATCTTT. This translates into CALGEGTTGGFLYTDKLIF.

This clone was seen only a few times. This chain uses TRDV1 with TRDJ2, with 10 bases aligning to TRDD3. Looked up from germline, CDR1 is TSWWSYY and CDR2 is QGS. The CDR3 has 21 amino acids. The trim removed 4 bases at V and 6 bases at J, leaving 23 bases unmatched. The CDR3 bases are TGTGCTCTTGGGGGCCGGATGTCCCTCCTGGGGGATAAAAGGTTGGCAGCACAACTCTTCTTT. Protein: CALGGRMSLLGDKRLAAQLFF.

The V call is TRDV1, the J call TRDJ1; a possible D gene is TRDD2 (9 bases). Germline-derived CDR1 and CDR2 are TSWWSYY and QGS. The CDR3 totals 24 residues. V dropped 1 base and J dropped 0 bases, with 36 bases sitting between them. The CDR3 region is CALGERSVTAFLRVGGCYTDKLIF. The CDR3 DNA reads TGTGCTCTTGGGGAACGTTCGGTAACAGCCTTCCTACGGGTTGGGGGATGCTACACCGATAAACTCATCTTT.

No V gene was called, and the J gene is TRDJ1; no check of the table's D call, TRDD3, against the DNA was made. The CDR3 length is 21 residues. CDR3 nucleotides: TGTGCTCTTGGGGAACTGGCCCTACCCACTTACTGGGGGCCCTACACCGATAAACTCATCTTT. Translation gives CALGELALPTYWGPYTDKLIF.

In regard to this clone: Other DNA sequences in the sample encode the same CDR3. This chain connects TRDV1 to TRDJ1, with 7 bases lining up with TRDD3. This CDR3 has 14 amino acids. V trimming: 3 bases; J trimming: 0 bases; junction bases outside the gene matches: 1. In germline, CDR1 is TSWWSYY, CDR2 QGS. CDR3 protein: CALGELGDTDKLIF. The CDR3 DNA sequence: TGTGCTCTTGGGGAGCTGGGGGACACCGATAAACTCATCTTT.

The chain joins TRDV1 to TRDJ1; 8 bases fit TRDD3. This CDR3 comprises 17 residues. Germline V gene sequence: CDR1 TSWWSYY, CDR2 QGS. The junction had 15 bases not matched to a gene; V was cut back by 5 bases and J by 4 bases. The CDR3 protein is CALGRDRWGITDDKLIF. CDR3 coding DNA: TGTGCTCTTGGGAGAGATAGGTGGGGGATCACCGACGATAAACTCATCTTT.

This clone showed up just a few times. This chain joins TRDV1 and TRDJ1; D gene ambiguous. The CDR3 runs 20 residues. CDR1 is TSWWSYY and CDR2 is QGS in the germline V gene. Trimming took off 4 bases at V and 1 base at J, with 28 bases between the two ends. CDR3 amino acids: CALGGPRGLGFLRPTDKLIF. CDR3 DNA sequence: TGTGCTCTTGGGGGCCCAAGGGGCCTAGGGTTCTTACGGCCCACCGATAAACTCATCTTT.

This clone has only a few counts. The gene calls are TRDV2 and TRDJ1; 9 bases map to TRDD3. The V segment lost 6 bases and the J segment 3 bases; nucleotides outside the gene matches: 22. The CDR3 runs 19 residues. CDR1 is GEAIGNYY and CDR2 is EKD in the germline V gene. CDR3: CACRDQSILGENVPDKLIF. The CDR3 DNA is TGTGCCTGTCGTGACCAATCAATACTGGGGGAGAATGTTCCCGATAAACTCATCTTT.

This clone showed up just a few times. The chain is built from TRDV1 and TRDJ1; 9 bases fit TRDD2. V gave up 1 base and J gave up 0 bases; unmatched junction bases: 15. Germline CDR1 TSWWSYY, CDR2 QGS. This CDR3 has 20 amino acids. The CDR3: CALGEHSFLRPGAYTDKLIF. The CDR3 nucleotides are TGTGCTCTTGGGGAACACTCCTTCCTACGTCCCGGGGCGTACACCGATAAACTCATCTTT.

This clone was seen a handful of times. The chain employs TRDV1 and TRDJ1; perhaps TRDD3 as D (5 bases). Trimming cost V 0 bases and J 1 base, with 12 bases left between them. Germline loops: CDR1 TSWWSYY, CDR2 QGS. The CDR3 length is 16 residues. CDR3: CALGELGGAATDKLIF. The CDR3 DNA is TGTGCTCTTGGGGAACTCGGGGGGGCAGCCACCGATAAACTCATCTTT.

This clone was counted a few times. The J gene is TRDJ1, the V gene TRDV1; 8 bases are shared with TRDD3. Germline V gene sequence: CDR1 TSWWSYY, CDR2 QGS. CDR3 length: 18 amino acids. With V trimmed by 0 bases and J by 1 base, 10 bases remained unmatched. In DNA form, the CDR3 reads TGTGCTCTTGGGGAACTGAGTCTCGGGATACGGGGCACCGATAAACTCATCTTT. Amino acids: CALGELSLGIRGTDKLIF.

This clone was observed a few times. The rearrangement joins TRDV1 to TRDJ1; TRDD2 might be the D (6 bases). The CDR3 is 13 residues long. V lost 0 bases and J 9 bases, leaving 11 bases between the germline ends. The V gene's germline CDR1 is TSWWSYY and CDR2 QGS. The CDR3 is CALGELDFLELIF. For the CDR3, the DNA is TGTGCTCTTGGGGAACTGGATTTCCTAGAACTCATCTTT.

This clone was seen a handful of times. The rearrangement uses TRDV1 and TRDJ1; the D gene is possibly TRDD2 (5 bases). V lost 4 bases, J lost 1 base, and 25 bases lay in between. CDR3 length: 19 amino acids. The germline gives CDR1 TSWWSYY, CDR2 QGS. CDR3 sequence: CALGAPLPPCAPCTDKLIF. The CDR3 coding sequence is TGTGCTCTTGGGGCCCCTCTTCCCCCCTGCGCCCCTTGCACCGATAAACTCATCTTT.

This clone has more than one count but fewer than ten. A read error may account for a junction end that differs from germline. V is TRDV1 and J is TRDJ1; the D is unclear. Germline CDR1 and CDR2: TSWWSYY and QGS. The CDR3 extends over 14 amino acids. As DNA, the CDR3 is TGTGCTCTTGGGGAGATCCCTCCCGACTCCAAACCCATCTTT. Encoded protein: CALGEIPPDSKPIF.

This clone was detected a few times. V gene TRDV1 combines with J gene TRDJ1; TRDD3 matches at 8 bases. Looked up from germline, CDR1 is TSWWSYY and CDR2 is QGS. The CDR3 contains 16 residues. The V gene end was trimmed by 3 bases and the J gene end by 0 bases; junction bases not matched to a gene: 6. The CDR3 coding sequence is TGTGCTCTTGGGGAGAGGGGATACAGGCACACCGATAAACTCATCTTT. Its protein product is CALGERGYRHTDKLIF.

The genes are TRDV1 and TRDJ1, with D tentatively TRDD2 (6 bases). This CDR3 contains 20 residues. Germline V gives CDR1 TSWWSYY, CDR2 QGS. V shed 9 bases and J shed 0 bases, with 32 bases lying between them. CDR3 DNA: TGTGCTCTAGACAACCTTCCCCACCATTCCCGACGTATGTACACCGATAAACTCATCTTT. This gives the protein CALDNLPHHSRRMYTDKLIF.

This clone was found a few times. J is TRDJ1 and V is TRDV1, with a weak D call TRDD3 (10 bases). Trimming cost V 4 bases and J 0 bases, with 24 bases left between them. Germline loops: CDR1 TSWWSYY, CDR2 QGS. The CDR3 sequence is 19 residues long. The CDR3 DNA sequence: TGTGCTCTTGGGGGGACCCCCTTCCTACTGGGGGATTACACCGATAAACTCATCTTT. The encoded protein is CALGGTPFLLGDYTDKLIF.

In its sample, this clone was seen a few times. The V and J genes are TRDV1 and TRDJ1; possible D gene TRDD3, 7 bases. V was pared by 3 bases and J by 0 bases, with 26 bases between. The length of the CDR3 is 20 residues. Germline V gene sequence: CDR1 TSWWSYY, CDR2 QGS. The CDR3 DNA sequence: TGTGCTCTTGGGGATCCTACGGCTTACTGGGGAACCTGGTACACCGATAAACTCATCTTT. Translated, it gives CALGDPTAYWGTWYTDKLIF.

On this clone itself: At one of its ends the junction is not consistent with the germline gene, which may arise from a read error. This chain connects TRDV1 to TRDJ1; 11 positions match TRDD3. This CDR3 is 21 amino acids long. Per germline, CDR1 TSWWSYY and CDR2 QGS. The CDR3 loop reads CALGETAHGGGYAPYTDKLIF. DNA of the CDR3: TGCGCTCTTGGGGAAACGGCCCATGGTGGGGGATACGCTCCGTACACCGATAAACTCATCTTT.

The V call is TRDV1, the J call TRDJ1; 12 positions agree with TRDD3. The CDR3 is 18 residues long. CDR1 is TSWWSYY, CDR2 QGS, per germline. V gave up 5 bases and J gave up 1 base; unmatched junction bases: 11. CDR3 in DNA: TGTGCTCTTGGGCTTCTACTGGGGGATACAAGAACCACCGATAAACTCATCTTT. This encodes CALGLLLGDTRTTDKLIF.

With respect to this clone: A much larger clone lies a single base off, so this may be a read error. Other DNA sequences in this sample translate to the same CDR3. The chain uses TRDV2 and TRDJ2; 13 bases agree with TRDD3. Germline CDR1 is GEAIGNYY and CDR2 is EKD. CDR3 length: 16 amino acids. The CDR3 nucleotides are TGTGCCTGTGGTACTGGGGGATACGGTAGAACAGCGCAACTCTTCTTT. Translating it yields CACGTGGYGRTAQLFF.

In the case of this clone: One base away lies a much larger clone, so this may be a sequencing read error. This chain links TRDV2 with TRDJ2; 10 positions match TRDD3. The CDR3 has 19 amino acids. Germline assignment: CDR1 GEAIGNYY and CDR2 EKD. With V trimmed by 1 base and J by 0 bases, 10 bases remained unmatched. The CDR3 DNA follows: TGTGCCTGTGACACGGGGTACTGGGGGATGCCATCTTTGACAGCACAACTCTTCTTT. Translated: CACDTGYWGMPSLTAQLFF.

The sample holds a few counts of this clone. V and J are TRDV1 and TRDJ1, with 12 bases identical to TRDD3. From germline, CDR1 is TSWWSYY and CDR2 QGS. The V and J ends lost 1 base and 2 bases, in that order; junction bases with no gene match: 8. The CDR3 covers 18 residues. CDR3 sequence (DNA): TGTGCTCTTGGGGAACCCCTCTTCTGGGGGATACGTACCGATAAACTCATCTTT. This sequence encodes CALGEPLFWGIRTDKLIF.

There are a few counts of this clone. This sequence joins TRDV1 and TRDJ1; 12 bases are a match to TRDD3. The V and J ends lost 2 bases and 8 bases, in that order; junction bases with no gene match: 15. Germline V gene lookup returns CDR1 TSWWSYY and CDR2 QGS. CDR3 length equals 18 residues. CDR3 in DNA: TGTGCTCTTGGGGAATGGGCCCCCGTACTGGGGGATACTGGAAAACTCATCTTT. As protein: CALGEWAPVLGDTGKLIF.

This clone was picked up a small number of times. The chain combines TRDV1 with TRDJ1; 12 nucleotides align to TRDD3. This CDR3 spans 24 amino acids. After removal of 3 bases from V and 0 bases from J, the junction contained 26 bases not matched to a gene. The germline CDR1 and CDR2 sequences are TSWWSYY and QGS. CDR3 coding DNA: TGTGCTCTTGGGGACGGGGAGTGGGCCCGTCTTTTCGTACTGGGGGATACAGACACCGATAAACTCATCTTT. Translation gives CALGDGEWARLFVLGDTDTDKLIF.

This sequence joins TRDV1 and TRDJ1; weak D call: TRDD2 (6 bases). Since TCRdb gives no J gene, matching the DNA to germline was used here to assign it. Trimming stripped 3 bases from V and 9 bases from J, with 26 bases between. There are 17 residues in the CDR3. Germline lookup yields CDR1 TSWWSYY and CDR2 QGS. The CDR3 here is CALGDRGLPRGGAELIF. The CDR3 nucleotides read TGTGCTCTTGGGGACCGAGGCCTTCCCCGCGGCGGGGCGGAACTCATCTTT.